Shown below are 3 T cell receptor beta chains from a single sample sequenced in a study of blood T cell repertoires in COVID-19. Sequencing was performed with immunoSEQ multiplex PCR; in TCRdb, only in-frame clones are kept and a portion is missing. The sample carries about 180,000 clones, around 86% recorded once. The specimen sequenced was peripheral blood. Receptors originate from a woman aged 25 to 39 with active or convalescent COVID-19.

This clone was found once. The genes are TRBV10-2 and TRBJ1-5; 8 bases map to TRBD1. This CDR3 contains 16 residues. Germline CDR1 is WSHSY and CDR2 is SAAADI. The V and J ends lost 1 base and 0 bases, in that order; junction bases with no gene match: 2. The CDR3 region is CASSELGQASNQPQHF. The CDR3 DNA follows: TGCGCCAGCAGTGAGTTGGGACAGGCTAGCAATCAGCCCCAGCATTTT.

The chain is built from TRBV6-6 and TRBJ1-2; D might be TRBD1 (5 bases). CDR3 length: 14 residues. V was trimmed by 6 bases and J by 6 bases, leaving 17 bases between them. The germline CDR1 and CDR2 sequences are MNHNY and SVGAGI (reference sequence). CDR3 sequence (DNA): TGTGCCAGCAGCCCGAACGGACCGGGGGATGGCTACACCTTC. Translating it yields CASSPNGPGDGYTF.

This rearrangement joins TRBV27 to TRBJ1-1, with a tentative D call TRBD1 (5 bases). CDR1 is MNHEY, CDR2 SMNVEV, per germline (reference sequence). This CDR3 has 14 amino acids. V was pared by 4 bases and J by 2 bases, with 11 bases between. This chain's CDR3 is CASSSDRTNTEAFF. In nucleotides, the CDR3 is TGTGCCAGCAGTTCAGACAGAACAAACACTGAAGCTTTCTTT.